This T cell receptor (beta chain) was sequenced for a study of blood T cell repertoires in COVID-19 (TCRdb year 2020). Context from the whole study: Samples from collaborators originated in the United States, Italy and Spain and spanned both the acute and convalescent phases of COVID-19. The repertoires were released in a freely available public database meant as a resource for research on the immune response to SARS-CoV-2. Deeply sampled blood TCRbeta repertoires from subjects exposed to, actively infected with, or recovered from COVID-19 were included in the dataset. HLA class I and class II types, where available, came from metadata supplied by the sample provider rather than from assay-based typing. Sample metadata almost always included a de-identified subject ID, COVID-19 status, age in years and sex. The material from the prospective study consisted of cDNA or gDNA derived from T cells, B-cell-depleted T cells, or PBMCs. Samples came from the ongoing ImmuneRACE study (first 160 participants) plus 1,254 subjects from 6 global collaborators.

TCRbeta CDR3 regions were amplified from genomic DNA by means of the immunoSEQ Assay, a bias-controlled multiplex PCR. From the authors' description of their analysis: The number of nucleated cells in each sample was estimated by amplification of reference gene primers within the assay. Sequence reads were collapsed and filtered to measure the absolute abundance of every unique TCRbeta CDR3 rearrangement. For each sample, productive Simpson clonality was calculated as the square root of Simpson's diversity index across productive rearrangements. The table comes from immuneACCESS by way of TCRdb, which keeps in-frame sequences with V and J called. Part of the clones is missing from these tables; in studies checked, under half for an unresolved V gene and the rest for unknown reasons. V, J and clone size are taken as reported in that table, and D and trimming were inferred from the DNA itself. The sample records nearly 250,000 clones, roughly 86% of which are singletons. In total, the top ten clones hold more than 2% of the sample.

Points on this clone: Its antigen specificity is not known. The sample holds no much larger clone one base away, and base qualities are not on file.

After removal of 6 bases from V and 2 bases from J, the junction retains 3 bases not matched to a gene. There are 13 amino acids in the CDR3, from cysteine to phenylalanine inclusive. This entry keeps only the CDR3 DNA: 39 bases, framed from base 1. For CDR1 and CDR2, the germline V gene (reference sequence) lists MNHEY and SMNVEV. Participants in the prospective study were enrolled through a virtual design, were aged roughly 18 to 100 years, and lived in 24 United States geographic areas. Cohort assignment in the prospective study relied on participant-reported clinical history from a screening survey and a study questionnaire. ImmuneRACE Cohort 3 recovered participants were defined by two consecutive negative NP/OP PCR tests, healthcare professional clearance, or symptom resolution. In the prospective study, mobile phlebotomists collected whole blood, serum and a nasopharyngeal or oropharyngeal swab from each participant. Prospective study participants could optionally give additional blood draws and questionnaires over an approximately two-month period. Before DNA extraction, prospective study blood samples were shipped either frozen or at room temperature.

The paper as a whole reports these results and caveats: Clinical and demographic metadata were provided uncurated, with the amount varying by source and participant.

The sequenced sample was PBMCs or T cells enriched from blood (not recorded which). The rearrangement joined TRBV27 to TRBJ2-7; 8 of the junction bases match TRBD1. The sequence came from a woman in her forties or fifties who had recovered from COVID-19. Here the CDR3 is given as CASRQGAPYEQYF. The nucleotide sequence reads TGTGCCAGCAGGCAGGGGGCGCCCTACGAGCAGTACTTC.